The 16 T cell receptor beta chains listed next were all sequenced from one sample in a study of shared clonotypes between healthy human individuals. The protocol was immunoSEQ multiplex PCR, while the TCRdb copy is restricted to in-frame clones and leaves out a portion. The sample holds some 2.3 million clones, approximately 93% seen once. Sequenced input: naive CD4+ T cells from PBMCs. Regarding subset: CD45RA+ positively selected. These receptor sequences come from a young man in good health. Some clones in this sample may be carry-over from other donors' samples.

Only one count was recorded for this clone. The V gene is TRBV28, the J gene TRBJ2-3; D is perhaps TRBD1 (5 bases). The V and J ends lost 2 bases and 1 base respectively, with 13 bases between them. The germline V gene encodes CDR1 MDHEN and CDR2 SYDVKM. The CDR3 extends over 16 amino acids. The CDR3 region is CASSLPFQGRTDTQYF. DNA of the CDR3: TGTGCCAGCAGTTTACCCTTCCAGGGTCGCACAGATACGCAGTATTTT. The full variable domain, in which reference TRBV28 and TRBJ2-3 provide the parts outside the CDR3, is DVKVTQSSRYLVKRTGEKVFLECVQDMDHENMFWYRQDPGLGLRLIYFSYDVKMKEKGDIPEGYSVSREKKERFSLILESASTNQTSMYLCASSLPFQGRTDTQYFGPGTRLTVL.

The chain combines TRBV2 with TRBJ2-1; no definite D call. The germline V and J ends were trimmed by 7 bases and 5 bases, with 9 bases remaining between them. There are 12 residues in the CDR3. Germline V gene lookup returns CDR1 SNHLY and CDR2 FYNNEI. CDR3 sequence (DNA): TGTGCCAGCACCCCAGACAACAATGAGCAGTTCTTC. Translated: CASTPDNNEQFF.

The chain has TRBV28 and TRBJ2-7; 11 bases are a match to TRBD2. CDR3 length equals 15 residues. Germline trimming cut 4 bases from V and 4 bases from J; bases unmatched to any gene: 6. Germline V gene sequence: CDR1 MDHEN, CDR2 SYDVKM. CDR3 residues: CASSSLAGGAYEQYF. DNA of the CDR3: TGTGCCAGCAGTTCTCTAGCGGGAGGTGCATACGAGCAGTACTTC.

This chain connects TRBV30 to TRBJ2-1, with a tentative D call TRBD2 (6 bases). V was trimmed by 5 bases and J by 0 bases, leaving 11 bases between them. The CDR3 runs 14 residues. The V gene's germline CDR1 is GTSNPN and CDR2 SVGIG (reference sequence). CDR3 sequence reads: CAWGTVSSYNEQFF. The CDR3, as DNA: TGTGCCTGGGGGACTGTTAGCTCCTACAATGAGCAGTTCTTC.

The chain is built from TRBV11-2 and TRBJ2-1, with TRBD2 identical over 14 bases. Trimming took 4 bases from V and 7 from J; bases not matched to a gene: 9. CDR1 SGHAT and CDR2 FQNNGV come from the germline V gene. The CDR3 loop spans 17 amino acids. CDR3 amino acids: CASSSKTGLAGVNEQFF. Here the CDR3 DNA reads TGTGCCAGCAGCTCGAAGACGGGACTAGCGGGAGTAAATGAGCAGTTCTTC.

This chain uses TRBV29-1 with TRBJ2-7; D is uncertain. The CDR3 spans 12 residues. V was pared by 4 bases and J by 4 bases, with 11 bases between. Germline CDR1 reads SQVTM; CDR2 reads ANQGSEA. The CDR3 here is CSVGTDIYEQYF. CDR3 DNA: TGCAGCGTTGGTACAGATATATACGAGCAGTACTTC.

The rearrangement joins TRBV7-2 to TRBJ2-5; 7 bases agree with TRBD1. CDR1 is SGHTA and CDR2 is FQGNSA in the germline V gene. After removal of 5 bases from V and 4 bases from J, the junction contained 4 bases not matched to a gene. This CDR3 comprises 13 residues. CDR3: CASSRGQLETQYF. Written as DNA, the CDR3 is TGTGCCAGCAGCCGGGGACAGTTAGAGACCCAGTACTTC.

The V call is TRBV5-4, the J call TRBJ2-7; tentatively, D is TRBD1 (5 bases). The CDR3 spans 14 residues. The V and J ends lost 4 bases and 6 bases respectively, with 17 bases between them. Per the germline V gene, CDR1 is SGHNT and CDR2 is YYREEE (reference sequence). CDR3 nucleotide sequence: TGTGCCAGCAGCCCTATCGGTAGGGGTCCCGAGCAGTACTTC. Its translation: CASSPIGRGPEQYF. Full variable domain (rest looked up from reference TRBV5-4 and TRBJ2-7): ETGVTQSPTHLIKTRGQQVTLRCSSQSGHNTVSWYQQALGQGPQFIFQYYREEENGRGNFPPRFSGLQFPNYSSELNVNALELDDSALYLCASSPIGRGPEQYFGPGTRLTVT.

The chain links TRBV6-1 to TRBJ2-5; TRBD1 agrees at 7 bases. CDR3 size: 14 residues. Germline-derived CDR1 and CDR2 are MNHNS and SASEGT. J was trimmed by 5 bases and V by 10 bases; bases with no gene match: 13. The CDR3 spells CATALTGAGETQYF. The CDR3 DNA is TGTGCCACCGCACTTACAGGGGCCGGGGAGACCCAGTACTTC.

The chain links TRBV28 to TRBJ2-5; 11 bases align to TRBD2. The length of the CDR3 is 18 residues. CDR1 is MDHEN, CDR2 SYDVKM, per germline. J was trimmed by 5 bases and V by 3 bases; bases with no gene match: 14. CDR3 residues: CASSFSGGVAGGVETQYF. The CDR3 nucleotides are TGTGCCAGCAGTTTTAGCGGGGGGGTCGCGGGAGGAGTGGAGACCCAGTACTTC.

This sequence joins TRBV15 and TRBJ2-5, with D uncertain. V lost 0 bases and J 5 bases, leaving 10 bases between the germline ends. The CDR3 is made up of 14 amino acids. CDR1 LNHNV and CDR2 YYDKDF come from the germline V gene (reference sequence). Here the CDR3 reads CATSRDAIGETQYF. The CDR3 nucleotides are TGTGCCACCAGCAGAGATGCCATAGGCGAGACCCAGTACTTC.

This rearrangement joins TRBV29-1 to TRBJ2-5; TRBD2 aligns across 12 bases. The J call may be in error: the DNA end matches TRBJ2-7 better. This CDR3 has 15 residues. Looked up from germline, CDR1 is SQVTM and CDR2 is ANQGSEA. CDR3 nucleotide sequence: TGCAGCGCCCTAGAGCGGACTAGCGGGACCCACGAGCAGTACTTC. As protein: CSALERTSGTHEQYF.

The rearrangement uses TRBV7-8 and TRBJ2-2, with D perhaps TRBD1 (6 bases). Germline V gene lookup returns CDR1 SGHVS and CDR2 FQNEAQ. The V and J ends lost 3 bases and 5 bases respectively, with 22 bases between them. The CDR3 runs to 18 residues. The CDR3 DNA reads TGTGCCAGCAGCTTGTTTTCGTACAGGGCGCTTTTGACCGGGGAGCTGTTTTTT. It specifies CASSLFSYRALLTGELFF.

The V call is TRBV28, the J call TRBJ2-1, with D uncertain. Per the germline V gene, CDR1 is MDHEN and CDR2 is SYDVKM. V was pared by 7 bases and J by 8 bases, with 9 bases between. The CDR3 has 11 residues. CDR3 nucleotides: TGTGCCAGCACCCTCTTCGATGAGCAGTTCTTC. Translation gives CASTLFDEQFF. Full variable domain (outside the CDR3, taken from reference TRBV28 and TRBJ2-1): DVKVTQSSRYLVKRTGEKVFLECVQDMDHENMFWYRQDPGLGLRLIYFSYDVKMKEKGDIPEGYSVSREKKERFSLILESASTNQTSMYLCASTLFDEQFFGPGTRLTVL.

This rearrangement joins TRBV10-3 to TRBJ1-2; D call uncertain. Trimming shortened V by 1 base and J by 2 bases, and 14 bases separated the two germline ends. The CDR3 loop spans 16 amino acids. Germline CDR1 reads ENHRY; CDR2 reads SYGVKD. The CDR3 DNA reads as TGTGCCATCAGTGAGTTGTCCGGTCTCCAAAACTATGGCTACACCTTC. Encoded protein: CAISELSGLQNYGYTF.

The V gene is TRBV27, the J gene TRBJ1-1, with 7 bases identical to TRBD1. From germline, CDR1 is MNHEY and CDR2 SMNVEV (reference sequence). The CDR3 sequence is 16 residues long. J gave up 4 bases and V 6 bases, and 14 bases lay outside the gene matches. CDR3 in amino acids: CASRRGTAERATEAFF. CDR3 coding DNA: TGTGCCAGCAGACGCGGGACAGCCGAAAGAGCCACTGAAGCTTTCTTT.